What follows are 7 T cell receptor beta chains derived from one specimen sequenced in a study of CD8 T cells in Susac syndrome (dated by TCRdb to between 2019 and 2020). Libraries were constructed by the immunoSEQ multiplex PCR assay. RNA was extracted using the RNeasy kit, and roughly 0.5 to 1 ug of the RNA was reverse transcribed with random hexamers. Using fastp at Q25 and MiXCR, TCRdb reprocessed the public reads and kept productive beta chains. Rows with one shared CDR3 protein collapse into an entry with the most common genes and DNA. A total of about 280,000 distinct CDR3 sequences appear in this sample, approximately 81% of them only once. The ten biggest clones cover 0.11% of the sample. The sequencing input was CD8+ T cells from PBMCs. These TCRs come from a human donor with multiple sclerosis.

The CDR3 sequence: CASSYSTGGQETQYF. In nucleotides, the CDR3 is TGTGCCAGCAGTTACTCGACAGGCGGGCAAGAGACCCAGTACTTC. The genes are TRBV6-5 and TRBJ2-5; D is perhaps TRBD1 (6 bases). Germline V CDR1 and CDR2: MNHEY, SVGAGI. Trimming took 0 bases from V and 2 from J, leaving 10 bases between them. The CDR3 consists of 15 residues.

The chain couples TRBV14 to TRBJ2-7, with 7 bases aligning to TRBD2. Germline CDR1 and CDR2: SGHDN and FVKESK. J gave up 2 bases and V 2 bases, and 6 bases lay outside the gene matches. CDR3 size: 15 residues. CDR3 DNA: TGTGCCAGCAGCCAACATAGCGGGCCTGCCTACGAGCAGTACTTC. The encoded protein is CASSQHSGPAYEQYF. Variable domain in full (rest from reference TRBV14 and TRBJ2-7): EAGVTQFPSHSVIEKGQTVTLRCDPISGHDNLYWYRRVMGKEIKFLLHFVKESKQDESGMPNNRFLAERTGGTYSTLKVQPAELEDSGVYFCASSQHSGPAYEQYFGPGTRLTVT.

The chain combines TRBV24-1 with TRBJ1-5; no clear D. Trimming stripped 4 bases from V and 4 bases from J, with 4 bases between. The CDR3 consists of 12 residues. Looked up from germline, CDR1 is KGHDR and CDR2 is SFDVKD. The CDR3 DNA reads as TGTGCCACCAGTGACCAAAATCAGCCCCAGCATTTT. Its translation is CATSDQNQPQHF.

This clonotype was found once. This chain links TRBV7-3 with TRBJ1-1; TRBD1 matches 7 bases. The V and J ends lost 5 bases and 4 bases, in that order; junction bases with no gene match: 1. In germline, CDR1 is SGHTA, CDR2 FQGTGA. The CDR3 runs 12 residues. CDR3 residues: CASSRDSTEAFF. The CDR3 DNA is TGTGCCAGCAGCAGGGACAGCACTGAAGCTTTCTTT.

This rearrangement joins TRBV9 to TRBJ2-7; weak D call: TRBD2 (7 bases). With 3 bases removed from V and 6 bases from J, the gap between germline ends came to 13 bases. CDR1 and CDR2 from the germline V gene are SGDLS and YYNGEE. This CDR3 is 13 amino acids long. The CDR3 is CASSAGEGVEQYF. The CDR3 region has the DNA TGTGCCAGCAGCGCGGGGGAGGGGGTCGAGCAGTACTTC.

The chain recombines TRBV6-5 with TRBJ2-4; 8 bases match TRBD2. The J segment lost 4 bases and the V segment lost 0 bases, leaving 8 bases of the junction unmatched. Germline V CDR1 and CDR2: MNHEY, SVGAGI. CDR3 length: 17 residues. The CDR3 region has the DNA TGTGCCAGCAGTTACTCACCGGGAGGGCCTCAAAAAAACATTCAGTACTTC. Translated: CASSYSPGGPQKNIQYF.

Regarding this clonotype: Germline is not matched at one junction end, which may reflect a read error. The gene calls are TRBV5-6 and TRBJ1-1; possibly TRBD1 for D (6 bases). Germline V lookup: CDR1 SGHDT, CDR2 YYEEEE. The CDR3 has 14 residues. CDR3 sequence reads: CASRLVGGRTEASF. The CDR3 bases are TGTGCCAGCAGACTCGTCGGGGGGCGGACTGAAGCTTCCTTT.